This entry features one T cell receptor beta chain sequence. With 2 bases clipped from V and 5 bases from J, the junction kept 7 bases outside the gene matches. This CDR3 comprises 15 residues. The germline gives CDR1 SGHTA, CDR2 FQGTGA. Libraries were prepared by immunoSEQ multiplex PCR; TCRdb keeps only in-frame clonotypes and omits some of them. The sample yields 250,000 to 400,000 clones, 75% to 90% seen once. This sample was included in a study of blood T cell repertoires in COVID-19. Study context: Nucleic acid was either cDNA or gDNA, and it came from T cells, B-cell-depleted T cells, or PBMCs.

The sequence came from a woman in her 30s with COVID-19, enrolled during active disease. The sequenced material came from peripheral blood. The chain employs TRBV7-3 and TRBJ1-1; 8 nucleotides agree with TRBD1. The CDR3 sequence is CASSLFGTGGTEAFF. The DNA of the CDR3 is TGTGCCAGCAGCTTATTTGGGACAGGAGGGACTGAAGCTTTCTTT.